This record covers a single T cell receptor beta chain. In this sample, this clonotype turned up a few times. Its antigen is unknown. The record has no base qualities; no much larger clone is one base away. Trimming leaves V shorter by 7 bases and J shorter by 4 bases, with the junction holding 9 bases beyond the gene matches. Via the germline V gene, CDR1 is SQVTM and CDR2 ANQGSEA. From its cysteine to its phenylalanine, the CDR3 spans 13 amino acids. Only CDR3 DNA is held: 39 bases, read in frame from base 1. The sample comes from a study of T-cell memory formation after mild COVID-19 (dated by TCRdb to the early 2020s). In terms of the full investigation: Most TCR sequence clusters were specific to one of the two donors. In two donors, T-cell clones that expanded and contracted after mild COVID-19 were followed by sequencing TCRalpha and TCRbeta repertoires longitudinally. The cohort was made up of two young adult volunteers, one female and one male, who were previously healthy.

The run used an Illumina NovaSeq 6000. Using 5'RACE with constant-segment primers, TCRalpha and TCRbeta cDNA libraries were constructed, with sample barcodes and unique molecular identifiers added in the process. Trizol reagent was used to extract RNA from every sample. Libraries were amplified in two PCR steps, with a second sample barcode and Illumina TruSeq adapters added in the second step. Sequencing of libraries was performed on an Illumina NovaSeq with 2 x 150 bp paired-end reads. Processing in the source paper ran as follows. With migec v1.2.7, reads were demultiplexed and then collapsed into UMI-guided consensus sequences. Using mixcr v2.1.11, the UMI consensuses were aligned to TRA and TRB V and J templates and assembled into clonotypes. A clonotype was counted as expanded or contracted only if both edgeR and NoisET called the change significant, with noise models trained on biological replicates. For edgeR calls, the cutoffs were a false discovery rate-adjusted p below 0.01 and a log2 fold-change threshold of 1. As an exploratory analysis of dynamics, PCA with hierarchical clustering was applied to max-normalized trajectories of the 1000 most abundant clonotypes. Separately sequenced CD4+ and CD8+ repertoires were used to assign a CD4 or CD8 phenotype to each responding clone. TCRdb reprocessing: public reads trimmed at Q25 with fastp, clones called with MiXCR, in-frame beta chains kept. Each entry merges the rows of one CDR3 protein and shows their most common DNA and genes. In this record, the V and J calls reflect TCRdb's handling and not the investigators' own analysis. The sample records about 150,000 distinct CDR3 sequences, approximately 25% of which are singletons. The ten largest clones take up 24% of the sample.

Overall study results and their limits: Clones that contracted from day 15 to 85 showed balanced CD4/CD8 phenotypes, whereas a second wave of clones that expanded from day 15 to 37 leaned towards CD4+. Contracting CD4+ clones appeared mostly in the CM and EM memory subsets, whereas CD8+ clones were enriched in EMRA. Whether the second-wave clones peaking on day 37 were SARS-CoV-2 specific was not confirmed. The study covered only a couple of mild cases, and larger cohorts including severe cases with pre-infection samples were considered necessary. Some responding clones were found in pre-infection memory, which suggests that pre-existing cross-reactive memory T cells took part in the SARS-CoV-2 response.

PBMCs were isolated by Ficoll-Paque density gradient centrifugation. The receptor was isolated from an adult woman who had mild COVID-19 (a few samples of this study predate the infection). The sample titles of this study are shuffled in the database, so cell type and time point are left out; the donor was told from shared clones. The specimen sequenced was PBMCs or a T cell subset sorted from them (not recorded which). The sequence is built from TRBV29-1 and TRBJ2-7; a stretch of 8 junction bases matches TRBD1. Here is the DNA: TGCAGCGCCGCCGACAGGGGAGAGTACGAGCAGTACTTC. Translated, this gives CSAADRGEYEQYF.